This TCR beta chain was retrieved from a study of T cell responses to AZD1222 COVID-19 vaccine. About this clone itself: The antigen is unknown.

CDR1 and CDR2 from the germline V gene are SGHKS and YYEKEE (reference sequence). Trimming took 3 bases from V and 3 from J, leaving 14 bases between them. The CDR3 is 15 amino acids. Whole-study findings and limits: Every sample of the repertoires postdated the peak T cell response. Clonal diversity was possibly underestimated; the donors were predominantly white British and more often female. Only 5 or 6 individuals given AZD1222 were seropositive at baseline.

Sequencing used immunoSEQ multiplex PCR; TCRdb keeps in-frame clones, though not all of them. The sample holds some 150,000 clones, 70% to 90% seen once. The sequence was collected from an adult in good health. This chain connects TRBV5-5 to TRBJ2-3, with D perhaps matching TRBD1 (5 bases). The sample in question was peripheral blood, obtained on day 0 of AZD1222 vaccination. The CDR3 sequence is CASSWGPAGTDTQYF. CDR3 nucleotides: TGTGCCAGCAGCTGGGGCCCCGCTGGGACAGATACGCAGTATTTT.